The present entry profiles one TCR beta chain with its context. Its antigen remains undetermined. Per-nucleotide qualities are absent, and no much larger clonotype sits a single base away. TCRbeta CDR3 regions were amplified from genomic DNA using the immunoSEQ Assay, a bias-controlled multiplex PCR. The source study handled its data this way. Within the assay, amplification of reference gene primers was used to estimate how many nucleated cells each sample contained. To quantify the absolute abundance of each unique TCRbeta CDR3 rearrangement, sequence reads were collapsed and filtered. For each sample, productive Simpson clonality was calculated by taking the square root of Simpson's diversity index across productive rearrangements. The clones in this table, taken by TCRdb from immuneACCESS, are in-frame only. Not every clone is retained; where verified, under half of the shortfall comes from an unresolved V gene, and the cause of the rest is unknown. That table furnishes V, J and clone size, whereas the DNA furnished D and trimming. This sample lists about 200,000 clones; approximately 73% were detected once. About a sixth of the sample is in the top ten clones.

Sequences LNHDA (CDR1) and SQIVND (CDR2) are obtained from the germline V gene (reference sequence). V sheds 1 base and J sheds 1 base, leaving 9 bases between their ends. There are 15 amino acids in the CDR3, from cysteine to phenylalanine inclusive. The read is trimmed to its CDR3 DNA, 45 bases read in frame from base 1. The sample is drawn from a study of blood T cell repertoires in COVID-19 (dated by TCRdb to 2020 to 2021). For the wider study: The collaborator samples originated in the United States, Italy and Spain and spanned the acute and convalescent phases of COVID-19. The material from the prospective study consisted of cDNA or gDNA derived from T cells, B-cell-depleted T cells, or PBMCs. Deeply sampled blood TCRbeta repertoires from subjects exposed to, actively infected with, or recovered from COVID-19 were included in the dataset. The repertoires were released in a freely available public database meant as a resource for research on the immune response to SARS-CoV-2. Samples were obtained from the ongoing ImmuneRACE study (first 160 participants) and from some 1,300 subjects provided by 6 global collaborators. Nearly every sample came with metadata listing a de-identified subject ID, COVID-19 status, age in years and sex. Where available, HLA class I and class II types were taken from metadata supplied by the sample provider and were not determined by assay-based typing. Overall study outcomes, separate from this receptor: The quantity of clinical and demographic metadata differed by source and by participant and was supplied without curation.

In the prospective study, participants were roughly 18 to 95 years old, resided in fewer than 25 geographic areas of the United States, and were enrolled through a virtual design. In the prospective study, cohorts were assigned on the basis of participant-reported clinical history obtained from a screening survey and a study questionnaire. Each participant in the prospective study had whole blood, serum and a nasopharyngeal or oropharyngeal swab collected by mobile phlebotomists. Over a 2-month period, participants in the prospective study had the option of providing additional blood draws and questionnaires. Before DNA extraction, blood samples from the prospective study were shipped at room temperature or frozen.

The sequencing input was PBMCs or T cells enriched from blood (not recorded which). This TCR was sampled from a woman aged 45-60 years with acute COVID-19. The chain uses TRBV19 and TRBJ2-3; a tentative D match to TRBD1 spans 5 bases. The DNA reads TGTGCCAGTAGTATAGGCGAGACAGGCACAGATACGCAGTATTTT. The encoded protein is CASSIGETGTDTQYF.